The 23 T cell receptor beta chains listed next were all sequenced from one sample in a study of T cell responses to AZD1222 COVID-19 vaccine. Assay used: immunoSEQ multiplex PCR; TCRdb lists only in-frame clones, some missing. The sample has 150,000 or so clones; roughly 92% are singletons. Here the sequenced sample was peripheral blood, taken 28 days after the second AZD1222 dose. The source is an adult who received the AZD1222 COVID-19 vaccine.

J is TRBJ1-2 and V is TRBV30; a weak D match, TRBD1 (6 bases). Trimming removed 2 bases from V and 5 bases from J, with 21 bases in between. Germline lookup yields CDR1 GTSNPN and CDR2 SVGIG (reference sequence). This CDR3 spans 16 amino acids. CDR3 loop: CAWSWEGYRGGYGYTF. The CDR3 DNA reads TGTGCCTGGAGTTGGGAAGGGTACAGAGGGGGTTATGGCTACACCTTC.

The V call is TRBV5-6, the J call TRBJ1-1; 7 positions match TRBD1. The germline V gene has CDR1 SGHDT and CDR2 YYEEEE. The CDR3 extends over 16 amino acids. With 0 bases clipped from V and 1 base from J, the junction kept 6 bases outside the gene matches. This CDR3 reads CASSLVEGTENTEAFF. The CDR3 DNA sequence: TGTGCCAGCAGCTTGGTCGAGGGGACAGAGAACACTGAAGCTTTCTTT.

V and J are TRBV19 and TRBJ2-3, with no clear D. With 10 bases removed from V and 6 bases from J, the gap between germline ends came to 23 bases. This CDR3 has 15 amino acids. CDR1 LNHDA and CDR2 SQIVND come from the germline V gene (reference sequence). CDR3 in amino acids: CATRAVQITGDTQYF. CDR3 DNA: TGTGCCACCCGGGCCGTCCAGATTACCGGGGATACGCAGTATTTT.

The rearrangement joins TRBV4-2 to TRBJ1-5; D remains unclear. CDR1 and CDR2 (germline): LGHNA, YNFKEQ. This CDR3 has 16 residues. V dropped 4 bases and J dropped 1 base, with 14 bases sitting between them. CDR3 sequence (DNA): TGTGCCAGCAGCCTCTTCTCCGGCGACAGCAATCAGCCCCAGCATTTT. This gives the protein CASSLFSGDSNQPQHF.

The rearrangement joins TRBV6-2 or TRBV6-3 to TRBJ1-2, with D perhaps TRBD1 (6 bases). CDR3 size: 15 residues. The V gene lost 0 bases and the J gene lost 4 bases, with 12 bases spanning the gap. Germline-derived CDR1 and CDR2 are MNHEY and SVGEGT. The CDR3: CASSYSWTERYGYTF. The CDR3 DNA reads as TGTGCCAGCAGTTACTCTTGGACAGAACGCTATGGCTACACCTTC.

This rearrangement joins TRBV28 to TRBJ1-5; D is uncertain. This CDR3 is built from 14 residues. Germline assignment: CDR1 MDHEN and CDR2 SYDVKM. Deletions cut 2 bases from V and 1 base from J, with 6 bases between. The chain's CDR3 is CASSLDPSNQPQHF. The CDR3 nucleotides are TGTGCCAGCAGTTTAGACCCCAGCAATCAGCCCCAGCATTTT.

The chain is built from TRBV19 and TRBJ2-3; D gene uncertain. The CDR3 has 15 amino acids. Germline values: CDR1 LNHDA, CDR2 SQIVND (reference sequence). Trimming removed 3 bases at V and 3 bases at J, with 13 bases between. The CDR3 nucleotides are TGTGCCAGTAGTATCCCTCCCGACGGGACAGATACGCAGTATTTT. Translated, it gives CASSIPPDGTDTQYF. Together with reference TRBV19 and TRBJ2-3, the CDR3 gives the full variable domain: DGGITQSPKYLFRKEGQNVTLSCEQNLNHDAMYWYRQDPGQGLRLIYYSQIVNDFQKGDIAEGYSVSREKKESFPLTVTSAQKNPTAFYLCASSIPPDGTDTQYFGPGTRLTVL.

V is TRBV5-4 and J is TRBJ1-6; D unresolved. The germline V and J ends were trimmed by 3 bases and 7 bases, with 11 bases remaining between them. The germline gives CDR1 SGHNT, CDR2 YYREEE (reference sequence). The CDR3 totals 14 residues. The CDR3 loop reads CASSSAIPNSPLHF. DNA of the CDR3: TGTGCCAGCAGCTCGGCCATCCCAAATTCACCCCTCCACTTT. Drawing the rest from reference TRBV5-4 and TRBJ1-6, the complete variable domain is ETGVTQSPTHLIKTRGQQVTLRCSSQSGHNTVSWYQQALGQGPQFIFQYYREEENGRGNFPPRFSGLQFPNYSSELNVNALELDDSALYLCASSSAIPNSPLHFGNGTRLTVT.

This chain links TRBV6-2 or TRBV6-3 with TRBJ2-1, with 14 bases lining up with TRBD2. The V gene's germline CDR1 is MNHEY and CDR2 SVGEGT. CDR3 length equals 15 residues. The J segment lost 5 bases and the V segment lost 4 bases, leaving 1 base of the junction unmatched. The CDR3: CASSSGLAGDNEQFF. The CDR3 nucleotides read TGTGCCAGCAGTTCGGGACTAGCGGGGGACAATGAGCAGTTCTTC.

Note on this clone: The sample carries other DNA sequences with the same CDR3. The chain carries TRBV9 and TRBJ1-5; D remains unclear. The CDR3 contains 12 residues. V was trimmed by 0 bases and J by 7 bases, leaving 5 bases between them. Germline CDR1 is SGDLS and CDR2 is YYNGEE. CDR3 loop: CASSVGNQPQHF. In DNA form, the CDR3 reads TGTGCCAGCAGCGTAGGAAACCAGCCCCAGCATTTT.

The gene calls are TRBV7-8 and TRBJ1-4; the D gene is possibly TRBD1 (6 bases). The germline V gene encodes CDR1 SGHVS and CDR2 FQNEAQ. The V gene lost 4 bases and the J gene lost 8 bases, with 14 bases spanning the gap. The length of the CDR3 is 14 residues. The CDR3 spells CASSWGLTGEKLFF. CDR3 nucleotides: TGTGCCAGCAGCTGGGGGCTTACGGGCGAAAAACTGTTTTTT.

The V gene is TRBV28, the J gene TRBJ2-1; D gene ambiguous. This CDR3 spans 11 amino acids. The germline gives CDR1 MDHEN, CDR2 SYDVKM. The V end was cut by 7 bases, the J end by 8 bases, with 9 bases between. In nucleotides, the CDR3 is TGTGCCAGCACCGATGCTTATGAGCAGTTCTTC. Protein: CASTDAYEQFF. The entire variable domain, with the rest obtained from reference TRBV28 and TRBJ2-1, is as follows: DVKVTQSSRYLVKRTGEKVFLECVQDMDHENMFWYRQDPGLGLRLIYFSYDVKMKEKGDIPEGYSVSREKKERFSLILESASTNQTSMYLCASTDAYEQFFGPGTRLTVL.

The CDR3 nucleotides are TGTGCCAGTAGATCACAGGGTTCCCCCTACAATGAGCAGTTCTTC. As protein: CASRSQGSPYNEQFF. The chain is built from TRBV19 and TRBJ2-1; D perhaps matches TRBD1 (6 bases). Germline V gene sequence: CDR1 LNHDA, CDR2 SQIVND (reference sequence). Trimming pared 6 bases from V and 2 bases from J, leaving 14 bases between. The CDR3 contains 15 residues.

This clone has more than one count but fewer than ten. V is TRBV7-2 and J is TRBJ2-1; 11 bases line up with TRBD2. The J segment lost 7 bases and the V segment lost 1 base, leaving 6 bases of the junction unmatched. Germline CDR1 SGHTA, CDR2 FQGNSA. There are 16 residues in the CDR3. The CDR3 loop is CASSLDSGRARNEQFF. The DNA for the CDR3 is TGTGCCAGCAGCTTAGATAGCGGGAGGGCCAGAAATGAGCAGTTCTTC. Complete variable domain (other parts from reference TRBV7-2 and TRBJ2-1): GAGVSQSPSNKVTEKGKDVELRCDPISGHTALYWYRQSLGQGLEFLIYFQGNSAPDKSGLPSDRFSAERTGGSVSTLTIQRTQQEDSAVYLCASSLDSGRARNEQFFGPGTRLTVL.

This rearrangement joins TRBV4-1 to TRBJ2-2; TRBD1 agrees at 7 bases. The V segment lost 2 bases and the J segment 4 bases; nucleotides outside the gene matches: 7. This CDR3 contains 16 residues. Germline CDR1 and CDR2: MGHRA and YSYEKL. This chain's CDR3 is CASSQLTGVGTGELFF. The CDR3 DNA reads as TGCGCCAGCAGCCAACTAACAGGGGTGGGCACCGGGGAGCTGTTTTTT.

The V and J genes are TRBV12-3 or TRBV12-4 and TRBJ1-6; the D is unclear. The CDR3 loop spans 11 amino acids. V was shortened by 3 bases and J by 13 bases, with 7 bases between the two germline ends. Written as DNA, the CDR3 is TGTGCCAGCAGTTTTGGGGTGCCCCTCCACTTT. This sequence encodes CASSFGVPLHF.

The chain uses TRBV29-1 and TRBJ1-3; unclear D gene. The CDR3 sequence is 15 residues long. In germline, CDR1 is SQVTM, CDR2 ANQGSEA. V lost 4 bases to trimming and J lost 0 bases, with 13 bases between them. The CDR3 DNA reads TGCAGCGTTGTTCACCCTCTAAGCTCTGGAAACACCATATATTTT. Translated, it gives CSVVHPLSSGNTIYF.

The J gene is TRBJ1-2, the V gene TRBV5-5; D ambiguous. The CDR3 has 14 residues. Trimming took 0 bases from V and 5 from J, leaving 11 bases between them. Germline CDR1 is SGHKS and CDR2 is YYEKEE (reference sequence). The DNA of the CDR3 is TGTGCCAGCAGCTTGGCGGCAGAAGTTTATGGCTACACCTTC. Residues: CASSLAAEVYGYTF.

The chain joins TRBV19 to TRBJ2-5, with D perhaps matching TRBD1 or TRBD2 (5 bases each). The length of the CDR3 is 14 residues. CDR1 is LNHDA, CDR2 SQIVND, per germline (reference sequence). Trimming shortened V by 7 bases and J by 7 bases, and 19 bases separated the two germline ends. Here the CDR3 reads CASTPPGPGRTQYF. CDR3 nucleotide sequence: TGTGCCAGTACCCCCCCTGGACCGGGACGGACCCAGTACTTC.

This clone was found once. The rearrangement links TRBV6-6 to TRBJ1-5, with 7 bases lining up with TRBD1. Germline loops: CDR1 MNHNY, CDR2 SVGAGI (reference sequence). The length of the CDR3 is 15 residues. V dropped 4 bases and J dropped 4; count of bases not matched to a gene: 7. The CDR3 bases are TGTGCCAGCAGTTTGGGCAGGGGGGGGAATCAGCCCCAGCATTTT. It encodes CASSLGRGGNQPQHF.

The chain uses TRBV30 and TRBJ2-1, with 11 bases identical to TRBD2. Trimming removed 6 bases from V and 4 bases from J; junction bases left unmatched: 2. Germline CDR1 GTSNPN, CDR2 SVGIG (reference sequence). This CDR3 region has 13 residues. CDR3 in DNA: TGTGCCTGTCCTAGCGGGAGGTACAATGAGCAGTTCTTC. Translating it yields CACPSGRYNEQFF.

J is TRBJ1-2 and V is TRBV28, with a tentative D call TRBD1 (5 bases). Germline V gene data show CDR1 as MDHEN and CDR2 as SYDVKM. The CDR3 spans 16 residues. The germline V and J ends were trimmed by 5 bases and 4 bases, with 20 bases remaining between them. The CDR3 spells CASSLLGQTKTYGYTF. In DNA, the CDR3 is TGTGCCAGCAGTCTCCTGGGGCAGACGAAGACCTATGGCTACACCTTC.

The chain combines TRBV28 with TRBJ2-7; 9 bases match TRBD1. With 6 bases clipped from V and 3 bases from J, the junction kept 9 bases outside the gene matches. The V gene's germline CDR1 is MDHEN and CDR2 SYDVKM. CDR3 size: 15 residues. The CDR3 DNA sequence: TGTGCCAGCAGCCTACCCAGGACAGGGGTCTACGAGCAGTACTTC. It codes for CASSLPRTGVYEQYF.